The clone carrying this TCR beta chain was counted many times. Antigen specificity is unknown. This specimen comes from a study of identical twins. General study results and limits: The same donors were not followed; conclusions instead depended on cross-sectional statistical analysis.

MiXCR was run by TCRdb on the 5' RACE reads, yielding one entry per CDR3 protein. The sample records hundreds of thousands of distinct CDR3 sequences, under 8.5% being singletons. Germline V CDR1 and CDR2: SGHVS, FQNEAQ. V trimming: 2 bases; J trimming: 4 bases; junction bases outside the gene matches: 10. This CDR3 region has 17 residues. The same sample was also studied in work on yellow fever vaccine responses in identical twins.

The origin of this receptor is a woman younger than 35 in good health. The V gene is TRBV7-8, the J gene TRBJ2-5; the match to TRBD1 covers 10 bases. Sample: PBMCs. CDR3 residues: CASSLRIPGQGRETQYF. CDR3 nucleotides: TGTGCCAGCAGCTTACGAATACCGGGACAGGGGAGAGAGACCCAGTACTTC.